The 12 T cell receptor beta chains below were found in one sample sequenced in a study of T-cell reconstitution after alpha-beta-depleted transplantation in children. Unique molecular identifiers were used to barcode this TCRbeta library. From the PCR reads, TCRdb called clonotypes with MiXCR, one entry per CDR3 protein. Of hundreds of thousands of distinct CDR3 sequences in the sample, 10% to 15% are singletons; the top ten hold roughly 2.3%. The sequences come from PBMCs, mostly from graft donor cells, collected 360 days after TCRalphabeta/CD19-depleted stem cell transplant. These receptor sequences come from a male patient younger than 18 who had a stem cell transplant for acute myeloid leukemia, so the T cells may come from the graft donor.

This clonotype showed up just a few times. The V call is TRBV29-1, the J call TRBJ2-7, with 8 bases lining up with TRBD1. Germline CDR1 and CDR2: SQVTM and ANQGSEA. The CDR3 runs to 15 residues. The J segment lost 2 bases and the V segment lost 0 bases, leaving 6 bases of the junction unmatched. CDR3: CSVEEWGTGPYEQYF. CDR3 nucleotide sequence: TGCAGCGTTGAAGAGTGGGGGACAGGCCCCTACGAGCAGTACTTC.

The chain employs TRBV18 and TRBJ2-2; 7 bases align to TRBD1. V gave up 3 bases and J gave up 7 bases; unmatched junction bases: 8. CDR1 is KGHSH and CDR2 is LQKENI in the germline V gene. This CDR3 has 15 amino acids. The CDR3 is CASSPYTGVGGELFF. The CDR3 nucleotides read TGTGCCAGCTCACCTTACACAGGGGTTGGCGGGGAGCTGTTTTTT. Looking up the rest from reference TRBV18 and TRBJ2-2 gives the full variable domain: NAGVMQNPRHLVRRRGQEARLRCSPMKGHSHVYWYRQLPEEGLKFMVYLQKENIIDESGMPKERFSAEFPKEGPSILRIQQVVRGDSAAYFCASSPYTGVGGELFFGEGSRLTVL.

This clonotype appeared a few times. The chain's CDR3 is CSAPAGGPGETQYF. DNA for the CDR3: TGCAGTGCTCCAGCGGGAGGGCCGGGGGAGACCCAGTACTTC. This chain joins TRBV20-1 and TRBJ2-5; TRBD2 agrees at 10 bases. Germline V gene lookup returns CDR1 DFQATT and CDR2 SNEGSKA (reference sequence). V dropped 5 bases and J dropped 5; count of bases not matched to a gene: 8. The CDR3 spans 14 residues.

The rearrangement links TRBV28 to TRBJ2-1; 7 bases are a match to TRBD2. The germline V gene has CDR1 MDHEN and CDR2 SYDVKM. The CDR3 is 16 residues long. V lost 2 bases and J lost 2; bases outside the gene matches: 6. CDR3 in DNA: TGTGCCAGCAGTTTAAGAGGGCTAGCGGCCTACAATGAGCAGTTCTTC. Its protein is CASSLRGLAAYNEQFF.

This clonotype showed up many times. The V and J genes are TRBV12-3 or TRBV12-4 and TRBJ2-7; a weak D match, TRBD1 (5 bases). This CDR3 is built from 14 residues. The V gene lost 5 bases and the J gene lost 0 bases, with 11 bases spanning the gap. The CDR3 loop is CASSPTASSYEQYF. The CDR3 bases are TGTGCCAGCAGTCCGACAGCTAGCTCCTACGAGCAGTACTTC.

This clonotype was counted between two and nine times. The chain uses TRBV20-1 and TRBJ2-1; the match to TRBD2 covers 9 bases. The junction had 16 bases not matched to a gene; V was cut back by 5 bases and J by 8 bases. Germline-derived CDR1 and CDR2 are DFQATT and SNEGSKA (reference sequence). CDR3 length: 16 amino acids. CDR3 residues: CSAPGTSTGVWDEQFF. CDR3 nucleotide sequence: TGCAGTGCTCCCGGGACTAGCACCGGAGTCTGGGATGAGCAGTTCTTC.

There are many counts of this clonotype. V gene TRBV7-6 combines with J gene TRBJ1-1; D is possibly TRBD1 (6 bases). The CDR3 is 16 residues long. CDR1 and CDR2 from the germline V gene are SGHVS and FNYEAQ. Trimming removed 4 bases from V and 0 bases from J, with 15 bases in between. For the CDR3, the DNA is TGTGCCAGCAGCTCGAGACAGGCGGGACTGAACACTGAAGCTTTCTTT. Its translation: CASSSRQAGLNTEAFF.

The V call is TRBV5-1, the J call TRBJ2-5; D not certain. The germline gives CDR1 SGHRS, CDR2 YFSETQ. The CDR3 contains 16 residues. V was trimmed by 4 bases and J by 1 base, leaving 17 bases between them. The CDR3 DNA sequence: TGCGCCAGCAGCCCCCAAGCAAGGCCGGTCCAAGAGACCCAGTACTTC. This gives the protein CASSPQARPVQETQYF.

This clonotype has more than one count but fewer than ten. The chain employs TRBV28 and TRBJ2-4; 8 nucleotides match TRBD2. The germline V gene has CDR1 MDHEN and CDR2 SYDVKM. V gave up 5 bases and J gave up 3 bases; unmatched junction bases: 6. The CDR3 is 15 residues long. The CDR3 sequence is CASSPGGAGKNIQYF. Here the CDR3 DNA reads TGTGCCAGCAGTCCCGGGGGGGCTGGCAAAAACATTCAGTACTTC.

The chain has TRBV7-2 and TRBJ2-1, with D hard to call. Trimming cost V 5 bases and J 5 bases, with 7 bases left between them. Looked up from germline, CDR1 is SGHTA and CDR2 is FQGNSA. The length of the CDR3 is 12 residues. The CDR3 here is CASSPAHNEQFF. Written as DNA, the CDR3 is TGTGCCAGCAGCCCCGCTCACAATGAGCAGTTCTTC.

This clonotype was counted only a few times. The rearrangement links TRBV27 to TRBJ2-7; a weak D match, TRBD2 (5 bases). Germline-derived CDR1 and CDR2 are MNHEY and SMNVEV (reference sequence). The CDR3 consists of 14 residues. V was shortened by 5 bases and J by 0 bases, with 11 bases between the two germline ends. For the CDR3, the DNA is TGTGCCAGCAGTCCCTGGGAGAGCTCCTACGAGCAGTACTTC. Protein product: CASSPWESSYEQYF.

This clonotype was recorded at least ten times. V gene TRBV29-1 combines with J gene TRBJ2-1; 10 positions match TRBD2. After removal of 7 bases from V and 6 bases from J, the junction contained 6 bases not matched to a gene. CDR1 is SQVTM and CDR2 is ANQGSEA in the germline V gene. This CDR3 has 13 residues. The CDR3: CSAAAGGINEQFF. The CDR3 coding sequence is TGCAGCGCCGCAGCGGGAGGGATCAATGAGCAGTTCTTC.